The sequence of this T cell receptor (beta chain) was determined in a study of shared clonotypes between healthy human individuals. Study at large: For every donor, three CD4 naive, three CD4 memory, two CD8 naive and one CD8 memory plates were used.

Assay execution took place at the deep level. In the original processing: ImmunoSEQ yielded junction-only sequences lacking quality scores, so filtering differed. Libraries were prepared by immunoSEQ multiplex PCR; TCRdb keeps only in-frame clonotypes and omits some of them. That table is the source of V, J and clone size, and D and trimming were worked out from the DNA. The repertoire holds some 1 million clones, with around four fifths as singletons. The length of the CDR3 is 19 residues. V was clipped by 5 bases and J by 5 bases; unmatched bases: 15. The germline V gene encodes CDR1 LNHDA and CDR2 SQIVND (reference sequence). This clone was counted a few times. Each sample came from a Caucasian adult donor living in Nashville, Tennessee.

The sample was memory CD4+ T cells sorted from blood. This sample's subset: CD45RA-negative fraction. The chain links TRBV19 to TRBJ1-4; 12 nucleotides align to TRBD1. The clonotype was recovered from a young man in good health. CDR3 residues: CASSLIGTGGAGRNEKLFF. Written as DNA, the CDR3 is TGTGCCAGTAGTCTCATCGGGACAGGGGGCGCGGGGCGGAATGAAAAACTGTTTTTT.